This T cell receptor (beta chain) was sequenced during a study of T cell responses to AZD1222 COVID-19 vaccine. Germline V gene lookup returns CDR1 SGHAT and CDR2 FQNNGV. There are 15 residues in the CDR3. Unmatched junction bases numbered 6, after V lost 4 bases and J lost 8 bases. Here immunoSEQ multiplex PCR was the method, and the copy in TCRdb shows in-frame clones only, minus some. The sample lists about 150,000 clones; 70% to 90% were seen once. This specimen consisted of peripheral blood, obtained on day 0 of MenACWY control vaccination. The receptor comes from an adult in good health. The chain has TRBV11-2 and TRBJ2-1; 12 bases agree with TRBD2. CDR3 coding DNA: TGTGCCAGCAGCTCCCCTAGCGGGGGGGCCTATGAGCAGTTCTTC. Residues: CASSSPSGGAYEQFF.